What follows are 18 T cell receptor beta chains derived from one specimen sequenced in a study of regulatory T cells in long-lasting Graves disease. For TCR beta, libraries came from iRepertoire HTBI primers and Arm-PCR of CDR3 regions. TCRdb processed the multiplex PCR reads anew with MiXCR; each CDR3 protein has one entry. This repertoire shows over 250,000 distinct CDR3 sequences, around a fifth found once; its top ten account for approximately 53%. Time point indicated: persistent/refractory GD, antithyroid drugs over 5 years with positive TRAb. PBMC RNA was the source of the TCR library. This sample comprised peripheral blood mononuclear cells (PBMCs), obtained when the disease was refractory, from a patient treated with antithyroid drugs. These TCRs come from a female donor with Graves disease.

The chain employs TRBV6-1 and TRBJ1-3, with D possibly matching TRBD1 (6 bases). This CDR3 is built from 14 residues. Germline CDR1 and CDR2: MNHNS and SASEGT. V was shortened by 6 bases and J by 4 bases, with 13 bases between the two germline ends. For the CDR3, the DNA is TGTGCCAGCAGGCCAGGGGTGAGAGGAAACACCATATATTTT. It specifies CASRPGVRGNTIYF.

V gene TRBV18 combines with J gene TRBJ1-2; D is undetermined. The germline gives CDR1 KGHSH, CDR2 LQKENI. The CDR3 has 15 residues. V was trimmed by 3 bases and J by 8 bases, leaving 19 bases between them. In DNA, the CDR3 is TGTGCCAGCTCACCGGAGAACCCTCTGGGTCGCGGCTACACCTTC. Its protein product is CASSPENPLGRGYTF.

As DNA, the CDR3 is TGTGCCAGCAGCTTAGATCCCTCCAGCTATGGCTACACCTTC. Its translation: CASSLDPSSYGYTF. The chain employs TRBV7-6 and TRBJ1-2; D gene unclear. Per the germline V gene, CDR1 is SGHVS and CDR2 is FNYEAQ. V was shortened by 1 base and J by 4 bases, with 10 bases between the two germline ends. The CDR3 loop spans 14 amino acids.

In its sample, this clonotype was seen many times. DNA of the CDR3: TGTGCCAGTACGGATGTTGGTAGCAATCAGCCCCAGCATTTT. Protein: CASTDVGSNQPQHF. The chain combines TRBV19 with TRBJ1-5; D call uncertain. CDR1 and CDR2 from the germline V gene are LNHDA and SQIVND (reference sequence). The V end lost 7 bases, the J end lost 0 bases, and 10 bases lay between the germline ends. CDR3 size: 14 residues. The entire variable domain, with the rest obtained from reference TRBV19 and TRBJ1-5, is as follows: DGGITQSPKYLFRKEGQNVTLSCEQNLNHDAMYWYRQDPGQGLRLIYYSQIVNDFQKGDIAEGYSVSREKKESFPLTVTSAQKNPTAFYLCASTDVGSNQPQHFGDGTRLSIL.

To note about this clonotype: A much more abundant neighbour one base away suggests this may be a read error. The chain employs TRBV6-1 and TRBJ2-7; TRBD1 agrees at 8 bases. Unmatched junction bases numbered 8, after V lost 1 base and J lost 6 bases. Germline V gene sequence: CDR1 MNHNS, CDR2 SASEGT. This CDR3 contains 15 residues. The DNA of the CDR3 is TGTGCCAGCAGTGAAGTAGGGACAGGAGCGGGCGAGCAGTACTTC. Translating it yields CASSEVGTGAGEQYF.

A word on this clonotype: It may be a read error: a sequence one base away is much more abundant. CDR3 region: CASSLRIQDQQYF. Here the CDR3 DNA reads TGTGCCAGCAGCCTTCGGATCCAGGACCAGCAGTACTTC. The chain is built from TRBV28 and TRBJ2-7; D is ambiguous. CDR3 length: 13 amino acids. From germline, CDR1 is MDHEN and CDR2 SYDVKM. The germline V and J ends were trimmed by 6 bases and 8 bases, with 17 bases remaining between them.

This clonotype was recorded a few times. This chain links TRBV7-9 with TRBJ1-2; TRBD1 matches 7 bases. The CDR3 consists of 13 residues. The V gene's germline CDR1 is SEHNR and CDR2 FQNEAQ (reference sequence). V shed 4 bases, J shed 7 bases, and the junction held 6 bases outside the gene matches. CDR3 residues: CASSSQRGLGYTF. CDR3 nucleotides: TGTGCCAGCAGCTCCCAAAGGGGGCTTGGCTACACCTTC. Filled out from reference TRBV7-9 and TRBJ1-2, the complete variable domain reads DTGVSQNPRHKITKRGQNVTFRCDPISEHNRLYWYRQTLGQGPEFLTYFQNEAQLEKSRLLSDRFSAERPKGSFSTLEIQRTEQGDSAMYLCASSSQRGLGYTFGSGTRLTVV.

As for this clonotype: A read error may be the cause here, since a much bigger clone is one base away. This likely comes from a read error, as the CDR3 has no conserved phenylalanine or tryptophan at its end. The chain joins TRBV11-2 to TRBJ2-7, with D unresolved. CDR1 is SGHAT and CDR2 is FQNNGV in the germline V gene. This CDR3 spans 14 amino acids. Between the trimmed V and J ends, which lost 0 bases and 3 bases, there was a span of 9 bases. CDR3 sequence reads: CASSLDRLIYEQYS. The CDR3 bases are TGTGCCAGCAGCTTAGATAGACTGATCTACGAGCAGTACTCC.

This clonotype was counted at least ten times. The chain is built from TRBV5-1 and TRBJ1-2, with 9 positions matching TRBD1. The trim removed 5 bases at V and 4 bases at J, leaving 12 bases unmatched. The CDR3 sequence is 16 residues long. CDR1 and CDR2 (germline): SGHRS, YFSETQ. The chain's CDR3 is CASRATGGISSYGYTF. In nucleotides, the CDR3 is TGCGCCAGCAGAGCCACAGGGGGCATCTCTTCCTATGGCTACACCTTC.

In the case of this clonotype: A read error may produce the germline difference seen at one junction end. The chain carries TRBV7-3 and TRBJ2-4, with 12 bases aligning to TRBD1. The CDR3 consists of 17 residues. Germline CDR1 reads SGHTA; CDR2 reads FQGTGA. CDR3 DNA sequence: TGTGCCAACAGCTTGGGGACAGGGGGCTCTGTCAAAAACATTCAGTACTTC. Translation gives CANSLGTGGSVKNIQYF.

V usage is TRBV10-1 and J usage is TRBJ1-4; 7 nucleotides align to TRBD1. V was clipped by 0 bases and J by 6 bases; unmatched bases: 1. Germline values: CDR1 WNHNN, CDR2 SYGVQD (reference sequence). CDR3 size: 14 residues. CDR3 sequence reads: CASSESGQHEKLFF. The DNA for the CDR3 is TGCGCCAGCAGTGAGTCGGGACAGCATGAAAAACTGTTTTTT.

This clonotype was seen just once. The chain carries TRBV10-3 and TRBJ2-3; no reliable D call. The germline V and J ends were trimmed by 3 bases and 0 bases, with 10 bases remaining between them. The CDR3 length is 15 residues. Per the germline V gene, CDR1 is ENHRY and CDR2 is SYGVKD. The CDR3 region has the DNA TGTGCCATCAGTGACGGGCGTCCAAGCACAGATACGCAGTATTTT. Translating gives CAISDGRPSTDTQYF.

In this sample, this clonotype turned up many times. This chain links TRBV7-9 with TRBJ2-7; tentatively, D is TRBD1 (6 bases). The CDR3 has 14 amino acids. The V end lost 5 bases, the J end lost 2 bases, and 13 bases lay between the germline ends. Germline-derived CDR1 and CDR2 are SEHNR and FQNEAQ (reference sequence). The CDR3 bases are TGTGCCAGCAGCCACCGGGACAACGCCTACGAGCAGTACTTC. Protein product: CASSHRDNAYEQYF.

In its sample, this clonotype was seen a few times. The chain has TRBV10-2 and TRBJ2-7; D unclear. V lost 4 bases and J lost 5, with 9 bases in between. Germline CDR1 WSHSY, CDR2 SAAADI. This CDR3 has 12 amino acids. The CDR3 spells CASSGLSNEQYF. CDR3 DNA: TGCGCCAGCAGTGGCCTCAGCAACGAGCAGTACTTC.

The V gene is TRBV15, the J gene TRBJ1-2; D unresolved. The length of the CDR3 is 13 residues. V was clipped by 9 bases and J by 4 bases, with 15 bases between them. CDR1 and CDR2 from the germline V gene are LNHNV and YYDKDF (reference sequence). The CDR3, as DNA: TGTGCCACTTCCCTACTAAGCGGCTATGGCTACACCTTC. Protein product: CATSLLSGYGYTF.

Details on this clonotype: This could be a read error, since a much larger clone is one nucleotide away. V gene TRBV2 combines with J gene TRBJ1-1; D is unresolved. Germline V CDR1 and CDR2: SNHLY, FYNNEI. This CDR3 has 14 amino acids. V was pared by 2 bases and J by 6 bases, with 13 bases between. CDR3 DNA: TGTGCCAGCAGTGAATGGGGTGGGGTCGCTGAAGCTTTCTTT. Translation: CASSEWGGVAEAFF.

This clonotype was recorded at least ten times. V usage is TRBV11-2 and J usage is TRBJ1-5, with D tentatively TRBD1 (5 bases). CDR1 is SGHAT, CDR2 FQNNGV, per germline. Deletions cut 4 bases from V and 6 bases from J, with 34 bases between. The CDR3 runs to 21 residues. CDR3 sequence: CASSYAAFRVRSLIAGQPQHF. The CDR3 DNA reads TGTGCCAGCAGCTACGCGGCCTTCAGGGTTCGAAGCCTTATAGCGGGTCAGCCCCAGCATTTT.

Notes on this clonotype: One end of the junction is discordant with germline, which a read error may explain. CDR3 nucleotide sequence: TGTGCCAGCAGTCGGGTACTCTCTGGGGCCAACGTCCTGGCTTTC. Protein product: CASSRVLSGANVLAF. This chain connects TRBV6-4 to TRBJ2-6; perhaps TRBD1 as D (5 bases). Germline V gene lookup returns CDR1 MRHNA and CDR2 SNTAGT. There are 15 residues in the CDR3.